This T cell receptor beta chain was documented in a study of cytomegalovirus exposure and HLA in healthy donors. As regards this clone: Its antigen is currently unknown.

Germline V CDR1 and CDR2: SGHRS, YFSETQ. The CDR3 length is 14 residues. With 0 bases removed from V and 6 bases from J, the gap between germline ends came to 10 bases. Use of 60 Vbeta and 13 Jbeta primers characterized the PCR. The assay was immunoSEQ multiplex PCR, and TCRdb's table has in-frame clones only and misses some. The table includes some 62,000 clones, approximately 89% detected once. The study, taken as a whole, reports: Most subjects' HLA-A and HLA-B alleles were reportedly predicted from TCR beta sequences. A later analysis found TCR association rates differed by HLA locus, highest for DRB1 and lowest for HLA-C.

Sequencing was performed on PBMCs. The receptor's source is a man aged 18 to 29 in good health and CMV-seronegative. This chain uses TRBV5-1 with TRBJ1-5; tentative D call: TRBD1 (5 bases). The CDR3 nucleotides read TGCGCCAGCAGCTTGGAAGGGGTGGGTCAGCCCCAGCATTTT. It specifies CASSLEGVGQPQHF. Supplemented by reference TRBV5-1 and TRBJ1-5, the full variable domain reads KAGVTQTPRYLIKTRGQQVTLSCSPISGHRSVSWYQQTPGQGLQFLFEYFSETQRNKGNFPGRFSGRQFSNSRSEMNVSTLELGDSALYLCASSLEGVGQPQHFGDGTRLSIL.